Below are 4 T cell receptor delta chains sequenced from a single sample in a study of DNA immune sequencing with unique molecular identifiers. A 32-plex genomic DNA assay used primers for all 8 TRDV and 4 TRDJ genes. A 12-nucleotide UMI was added during approximately 3 barcoding PCR cycles before adapter PCR. TCRdb reanalysed the multiplex PCR reads with CATT. The table includes about 2,000 delta-chain clones, 13% to 15% detected once. The sequenced material came from gamma-delta T cells enriched from blood buffy coat, or unenriched PBMCs (not recorded which). The receptors were sampled from a human donor in good health.

In this sample, this clone is medium-sized (0.01 to 0.1%). The chain combines TRDV2 with TRDJ3; D remains ambiguous. Per germline, CDR1 GEAIGNYY and CDR2 EKD. V shed 3 bases and J shed 0 bases, with 17 bases lying between them. This CDR3 contains 19 residues. In DNA, the CDR3 is TGTGCCTGTGACGCCACCTCCAGTTCCAACTCCTGGGACACCCGACAGATGTTTTTC. It translates to CACDATSSSNSWDTRQMFF.

V is TRDV2 and J is TRDJ1, with 11 bases that match TRDD3. After removal of 0 bases from V and 0 bases from J, the junction contained 32 bases not matched to a gene. This CDR3 has 26 residues. CDR1 is GEAIGNYY, CDR2 EKD, per germline. The CDR3 coding sequence is TGTGCCTGTGACACCGTAGTACCTACGAAATTTACTGGGGGATATGAAAAGATGGGGGACACCGATAAACTCATCTTT. Translation: CACDTVVPTKFTGGYEKMGDTDKLIF.

This clone was counted once. A read error may explain this, as a much larger clone is one base away. This chain links TRDV1 with TRDJ1; the match to TRDD3 covers 11 bases. TCRdb is silent on the J gene; assignment here came from matching the DNA to germline. The CDR3 covers 24 residues. The germline gives CDR1 TSWWSYY, CDR2 QGS. Trimming at V came to 4 bases and at J to 0 bases, leaving 28 bases not matched to a gene. In DNA, the CDR3 is TGTGCTCTTGGGGCTCCCACATTCCTTGCGCTGGGGGATACTTGCTCGAAGTACACCGATAAACTCATCTTT. It encodes CALGAPTFLALGDTCSKYTDKLIF.

As regards this clone: This sequence is one base from a far larger clone and is likely a read error. The sample contains more than one DNA sequence encoding this CDR3. The rearrangement joins TRDV2 to TRDJ1, with TRDD3 matching over 11 bases. Germline V gene lookup returns CDR1 GEAIGNYY and CDR2 EKD. V dropped 0 bases and J dropped 4; count of bases not matched to a gene: 12. This CDR3 contains 18 residues. The CDR3 DNA is TGTGCCTGTGACACCGTAACCACACTGGGGGATAACGGCGATAAACTCATCTTT. Protein product: CACDTVTTLGDNGDKLIF.